This T cell receptor beta chain comes out of a study of identical twins. The cDNA had a unique molecular identifier and a template-switch universal primer site. TCRdb passed the 5' RACE reads through MiXCR, listing each CDR3 protein once. The repertoire consists of about 530,000 distinct CDR3 sequences, with 12% to 15% occurring once and the leading ten covering more than 0.4%. CDR3 length: 15 amino acids. Germline lookup yields CDR1 MDHEN and CDR2 SYDVKM. V lost 3 bases and J lost 0, with 11 bases in between. Comment on this clonotype: Its target is not known.

All donors were healthy, and all were Caucasian. Study-wide findings and caveats: Rather than following the same donors, the conclusions depended on cross-sectional statistical analysis. With abundant cord blood beta clonotypes, insertions were fewer; memory repertoires showed no such pattern.

This sample also appeared in a second study, on yellow fever vaccine responses in identical twins.

Sequencing was performed on CD4+ T cells sorted from blood. The J gene is TRBJ1-2, the V gene TRBV28; D remains ambiguous. This receptor was identified in a woman younger than 30 in good health. The CDR3 spells CASSFVGNTNYGYTF. In DNA form, the CDR3 reads TGTGCCAGCAGTTTTGTGGGAAACACTAACTATGGCTACACCTTC.